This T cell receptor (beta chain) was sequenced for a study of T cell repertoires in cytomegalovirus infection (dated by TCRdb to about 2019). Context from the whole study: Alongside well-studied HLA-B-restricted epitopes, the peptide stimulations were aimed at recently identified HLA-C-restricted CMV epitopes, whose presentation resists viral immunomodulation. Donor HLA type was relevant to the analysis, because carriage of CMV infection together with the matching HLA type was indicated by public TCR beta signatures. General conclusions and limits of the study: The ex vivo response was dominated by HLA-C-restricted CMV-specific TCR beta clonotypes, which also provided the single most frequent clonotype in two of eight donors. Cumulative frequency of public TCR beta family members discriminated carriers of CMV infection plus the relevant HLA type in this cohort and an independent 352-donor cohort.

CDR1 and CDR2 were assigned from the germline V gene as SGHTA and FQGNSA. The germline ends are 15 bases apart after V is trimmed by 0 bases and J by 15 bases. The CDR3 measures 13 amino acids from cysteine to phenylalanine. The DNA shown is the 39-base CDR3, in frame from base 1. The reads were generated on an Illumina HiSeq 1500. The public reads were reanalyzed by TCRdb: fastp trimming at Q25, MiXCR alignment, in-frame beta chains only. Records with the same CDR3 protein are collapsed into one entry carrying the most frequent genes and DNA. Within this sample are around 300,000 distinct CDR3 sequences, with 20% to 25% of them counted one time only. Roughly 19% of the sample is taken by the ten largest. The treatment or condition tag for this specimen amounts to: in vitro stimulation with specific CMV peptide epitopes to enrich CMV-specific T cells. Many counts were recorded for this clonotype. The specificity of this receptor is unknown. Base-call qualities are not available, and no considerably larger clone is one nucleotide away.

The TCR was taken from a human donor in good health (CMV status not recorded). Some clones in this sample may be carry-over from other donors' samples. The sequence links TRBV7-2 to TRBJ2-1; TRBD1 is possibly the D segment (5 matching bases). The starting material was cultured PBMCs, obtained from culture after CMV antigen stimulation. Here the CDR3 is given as CASSLASVGVGFF. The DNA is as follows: TGTGCCAGCAGCTTAGCCAGCGTAGGGGTGGGGTTCTTC.